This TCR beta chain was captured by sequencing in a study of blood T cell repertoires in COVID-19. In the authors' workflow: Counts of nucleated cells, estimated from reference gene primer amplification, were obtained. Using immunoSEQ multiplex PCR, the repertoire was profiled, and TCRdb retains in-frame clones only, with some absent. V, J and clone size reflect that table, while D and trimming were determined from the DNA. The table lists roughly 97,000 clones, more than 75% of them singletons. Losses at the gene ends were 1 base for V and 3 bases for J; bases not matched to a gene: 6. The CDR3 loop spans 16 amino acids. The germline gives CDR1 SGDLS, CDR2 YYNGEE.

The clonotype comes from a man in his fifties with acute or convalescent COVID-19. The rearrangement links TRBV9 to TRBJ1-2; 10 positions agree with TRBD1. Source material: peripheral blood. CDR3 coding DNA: TGTGCCAGCAGCGTATCCCCCGGACAGGGGGACTATGGCTACACCTTC. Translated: CASSVSPGQGDYGYTF.